This T cell receptor (beta chain) is drawn from a study of CD8 T cells in ankylosing spondylitis. MiXCR, run by TCRdb on the 5' RACE reads, gives a single entry per CDR3 protein. The data contain 250,000 or so distinct CDR3 sequences, roughly 25% of them singletons. The CDR3 loop spans 13 amino acids. V lost 5 bases to trimming and J lost 7 bases, with 12 bases between them. CDR1 and CDR2 (germline): MDHEN, SYDVKM. This clonotype was observed once. The sequenced sample was blood, either unsorted or a sorted T cell fraction (not recorded which). The chain couples TRBV28 to TRBJ2-1, with D hard to call. This clonotype was sampled from a male donor with ankylosing spondylitis or in good health (not recorded which). This chain's CDR3 is CASSPLSRNEQFF. In nucleotides, the CDR3 is TGTGCCAGCAGTCCTCTTTCGAGAAATGAGCAGTTCTTC.